This T cell receptor beta chain came from a study of CXCR3-negative and CXCR3-positive naive CD8 T cells. Study-level results: Both naive subsets had comparably high diversity; memory CD8+ cells much lower. Researchers reported similar TRBV-TRBJ usage in naive CXCR3-negative and CXCR3-positive cells, though memory differed. More hydrophobic TRB CDR3s occurred in CXCR3-positive than in CXCR3-negative naive cells.

5' RACE with UMI labels generated the TRB cDNA libraries. After re-calling the 5' RACE reads, TCRdb lists one entry per CDR3 protein, DNA absent. Listed are 35,000 to 55,000 distinct CDR3 sequences; approximately 2.3% falls within the top ten. Among CD8+ T cells, naive ones were CD45RO-CCR7+CD27+CD95-. This CDR3 comprises 12 residues. Germline values: CDR1 LNHDA, CDR2 SQIVND (reference sequence). Comment on this clonotype: Its antigen is unidentified.

The receptor was derived from a human donor in good health. Some clones in this sample may be carry-over from other donors' samples. Sequenced: naive CXCR3- CD8+ T cells from blood. Specified subset: CD45RO-CCR7+CD27+CD95- naive CD8+ T cells lacking CXCR3 (TNR3-). The gene calls are TRBV19 and TRBJ2-7. The CDR3 spells CASSIAGYEQYF. The full variable domain, with the rest looked up from reference TRBV19 and TRBJ2-7, is DGGITQSPKYLFRKEGQNVTLSCEQNLNHDAMYWYRQDPGQGLRLIYYSQIVNDFQKGDIAEGYSVSREKKESFPLTVTSAQKNPTAFYLCASSIAGYEQYFGPGTRLTVT.